A selection of T cell receptor beta chains follows, all from one sample in a study of OX40 agonist ivuxolimab in advanced cancers. Sequencing used immunoSEQ multiplex PCR; TCRdb keeps in-frame clones, though not all of them. This sample has tens of thousands of clones; about four fifths occur once, and the top ten carry about 7%. Sequences were derived from CD4+ or CD8+ T cells sorted from blood, sampled in a trial of the OX40 agonist ivuxolimab. These receptors all come from an adult with an advanced solid tumor such as melanoma, head and neck, liver or kidney cancer. Each CDR3 is given with its conserved first and last residue. The D gene is left open where the match is weak.

J,V,D,CDR3,DNA
TRBJ2-7,TRBV7-9,.,CASSALESYYEQYF,TGTGCCAGCAGCGCCCTAGAGTCTTACTACGAGCAGTACTTC
TRBJ2-7,TRBV5-4,TRBD2,CASSLTSGYEQYF,TGTGCCAGCAGCCTAACTAGCGGTTACGAGCAGTACTTC
TRBJ1-6,TRBV10-3,TRBD1,CAIRGTGSNNSPLHF,TGTGCCATCAGAGGGACAGGGTCGAATAATTCACCCCTCCACTTT
TRBJ2-7,TRBV30,.,CAWSVGGGATYEQYF,TGTGCCTGGAGTGTAGGCGGGGGCGCTACCTACGAGCAGTACTTC
TRBJ2-3,TRBV7-3,.,CASSSGQLITDTQYF,TGTGCCAGCAGTTCAGGACAGCTTATCACAGATACGCAGTATTTT
TRBJ2-5,TRBV6-5,.,CATPASEAETQYF,TGTGCCACCCCCGCGTCAGAAGCAGAGACCCAGTACTTC
TRBJ1-1,TRBV7-9,TRBD1,CASSSRDRGLRHAEAFF,TGTGCCAGCAGCTCACGGGACAGGGGGCTGCGGCACGCTGAAGCTTTCTTT
TRBJ1-6,TRBV7-9,.,CASSWVDSPLHF,TGTGCCAGCAGCTGGGTGGATTCACCCCTCCACTTT
TRBJ2-5,TRBV10-3,.,CAISLRTQETQYF,TGTGCCATCAGCCTCCGGACCCAAGAGACCCAGTACTTC
TRBJ1-3,TRBV7-8,TRBD1,CASSLALDRAGNTIYF,TGTGCCAGCAGCTTAGCGCTGGACAGGGCTGGAAACACCATATATTTT
TRBJ2-1,TRBV4-1,.,CASSPPTSFYYNEQFF,TGCGCCAGCAGCCCCCCAACTAGCTTCTACTACAATGAGCAGTTCTTC
TRBJ2-3,TRBV18,.,CASSPSGRDTDTQYF,TGTGCCAGCTCACCGTCCGGCCGTGACACAGATACGCAGTATTTT
TRBJ1-1,TRBV6-6,TRBD1,CASSRAGGRAFF,TGTGCCAGCAGTCGGGCAGGGGGAAGGGCTTTCTTT
TRBJ2-1,TRBV18,TRBD2,CASSPPTSGSTYNEQFF,TGTGCCAGCTCACCACCGACTAGCGGGTCGACCTACAATGAGCAGTTCTTC
TRBJ2-1,TRBV11-3,.,CASSLTRHNEQFF,TGTGCCAGCAGCCTCACTAGACACAATGAGCAGTTCTTC
TRBJ2-7,TRBV10-3,TRBD2,CAISTSRGGTTYEQYF,TGTGCCATCAGTACCTCTCGCGGGGGGACTACCTACGAGCAGTACTTC
TRBJ1-5,TRBV18,TRBD1,CASSPRGQPQEPQHF,TGTGCCAGCTCACCCAGGGGACAGCCACAAGAACCCCAGCATTTT
TRBJ2-3,TRBV5-1,.,CASRRTRGPDTDTQYF,TGCGCCAGCAGACGTACCCGGGGACCAGACACAGATACGCAGTATTTT
TRBJ1-1,TRBV29-1,TRBD1,CSVSDRGTEAFF,TGCAGCGTTTCGGACAGGGGCACTGAAGCTTTCTTT
TRBJ1-2,TRBV15,.,CATSRDFTPMGGYTF,TGTGCCACCAGCAGAGACTTCACACCAATGGGTGGCTACACCTTC
TRBJ2-1,TRBV18,.,CASSPGWQGNEQFF,TGTGCCAGCTCACCTGGTTGGCAGGGAAATGAGCAGTTCTTC
TRBJ2-7,TRBV29-1,.,CSVELGSYEQYF,TGCAGCGTTGAACTGGGTTCCTACGAGCAGTACTTC